The 16 T cell receptor beta chains listed next were all sequenced from one sample in a study of identical twins. TCRdb re-called the 5' RACE reads with MiXCR, one entry per CDR3 protein. The sample contains about 220,000 distinct CDR3 sequences, approximately 6.8% of which appear only once. The sample was also linked to a second study, of yellow fever vaccine responses in identical twins.

Sequences were obtained from CD8+ T cells sorted from blood. The source of these receptors is a woman aged 18 to 35 in good health.

V is TRBV3-1 and J is TRBJ2-7; D may be TRBD2 (6 bases). The CDR3 runs to 13 residues. The ends were cut back, 3 bases at V and 4 bases at J, with 10 bases in the middle. CDR1 is LGHDT and CDR2 is YNNKEL in the germline V gene (reference sequence). The CDR3 protein is CASSHSLAYEQYF. CDR3 DNA: TGTGCCAGCAGCCATTCTCTAGCGTACGAGCAGTACTTC.

This clonotype was seen a handful of times. J is TRBJ2-2 and V is TRBV5-6; 7 bases are a match to TRBD2. V shed 3 bases and J 0 bases; nucleotides not matched to a gene: 2. The length of the CDR3 is 15 residues. Germline V gene data show CDR1 as SGHDT and CDR2 as YYEEEE. CDR3 protein: CASSWTRTNTGELFF. The CDR3 DNA is TGTGCCAGCAGCTGGACTAGAACGAACACCGGGGAGCTGTTTTTT.

This clonotype was seen repeatedly, ten times or more. The CDR3 DNA sequence: TGCAGCGTAGAGCGTCTAGCCCCTACGGATGAGCAGTTCTTC. This sequence encodes CSVERLAPTDEQFF. The V and J genes are TRBV20-1 and TRBJ2-1; a weak D match, TRBD2 (5 bases). The CDR3 has 14 residues. Germline V CDR1 and CDR2: DFQATT, SNEGSKA (reference sequence).

This clonotype was seen many times. This chain joins TRBV2 and TRBJ1-2, with TRBD1 identical over 7 bases. Germline loops: CDR1 SNHLY, CDR2 FYNNEI. J lost 4 bases, V lost 0 bases, and 2 bases had no gene match. The length of the CDR3 is 14 residues. DNA of the CDR3: TGTGCCAGCAGTGAAGCATACAGGGGCTATGGCTACACCTTC. It translates to CASSEAYRGYGYTF.

This clonotype was counted many times. The V call is TRBV12-3 or TRBV12-4, the J call TRBJ2-3; D is unclear. V shed 6 bases and J shed 5 bases, with 12 bases lying between them. The CDR3 consists of 13 residues. The CDR3 DNA sequence: TGTGCCAGCAGCCCCGGCGTAGGAGATACGCAGTATTTT. Amino acids: CASSPGVGDTQYF.

V is TRBV27 and J is TRBJ1-2; 12 bases agree with TRBD1. The V and J ends lost 1 base and 6 bases, in that order; junction bases with no gene match: 6. Germline CDR1 MNHEY, CDR2 SMNVEV (reference sequence). CDR3 length: 16 amino acids. The CDR3 DNA reads as TGTGCCAGCAGTTTATATCCGGGACAGGGGGCGGATGGCTACACCTTC. It specifies CASSLYPGQGADGYTF.

V and J are TRBV5-5 and TRBJ2-2; D possibly corresponds to TRBD2 (5 bases). The CDR3 contains 15 residues. Between the trimmed V and J ends, which lost 0 bases and 0 bases, there was a span of 6 bases. Per the germline V gene, CDR1 is SGHKS and CDR2 is YYEKEE (reference sequence). The CDR3 DNA is TGTGCCAGCAGCTTGGCCGGGGCGAACACCGGGGAGCTGTTTTTT. Protein sequence: CASSLAGANTGELFF.

There are many counts of this clonotype. V and J are TRBV24-1 and TRBJ2-2; possibly TRBD2 for D (5 bases). Germline V CDR1 and CDR2: KGHDR, SFDVKD. Trimming removed 2 bases at V and 3 bases at J, with 15 bases between. The CDR3 extends over 17 amino acids. The CDR3: CATSDSDDYGDTGELFF. CDR3 nucleotides: TGTGCCACCAGTGATTCTGACGACTACGGGGACACCGGGGAGCTGTTTTTT.

This clonotype occurred many times. The chain links TRBV18 to TRBJ2-5, with no clear D. Trimming cost V 4 bases and J 5 bases, with 14 bases left between them. This CDR3 contains 14 residues. CDR1 is KGHSH and CDR2 is LQKENI in the germline V gene. The CDR3 region has the DNA TGTGCCAGCTCACGAAATCATCCCGGGGAGACCCAGTACTTC. It specifies CASSRNHPGETQYF.

This clonotype was counted only a few times. The chain combines TRBV15 with TRBJ2-1; D remains unclear. Deletions cut 0 bases from V and 3 bases from J, with 15 bases between. Germline V gene data show CDR1 as LNHNV and CDR2 as YYDKDF (reference sequence). This CDR3 region has 17 residues. CDR3 nucleotide sequence: TGTGCCACCAGCAGAGATGACGAGGAGTACCGCTACAATGAGCAGTTCTTC. Its translation: CATSRDDEEYRYNEQFF.

This clonotype was observed at least ten times. The CDR3 region is CASTPGGTSALGQYF. The CDR3 DNA reads as TGTGCCAGCACCCCGGGGGGGACTAGCGCCTTGGGACAGTACTTC. This chain links TRBV6-1 with TRBJ2-7; 10 positions agree with TRBD2. Germline CDR1 is MNHNS and CDR2 is SASEGT. With V trimmed by 7 bases and J by 10 bases, 16 bases remained unmatched. The CDR3 totals 15 residues.

Only a few counts were recorded for this clonotype. The chain links TRBV4-1 to TRBJ2-7; D gene uncertain. The CDR3 length is 16 residues. Germline values: CDR1 MGHRA, CDR2 YSYEKL. Trimming left V 3 bases short and J 3 bases short, with 18 bases between. CDR3 protein: CASSQALGSPLYEQYV. CDR3 DNA sequence: TGCGCCAGCAGCCAGGCGCTTGGCAGCCCTCTCTACGAGCAGTACGTC.

This clonotype was detected many times. This rearrangement joins TRBV5-1 to TRBJ2-1; D possibly corresponds to TRBD2 (5 bases). The CDR3 contains 13 residues. CDR1 and CDR2 from the germline V gene are SGHRS and YFSETQ. V shed 7 bases and J shed 5 bases, with 13 bases lying between them. CDR3 in DNA: TGCGCCAGCGCCACCGGACTCAACAATGAGCAGTTCTTC. It encodes CASATGLNNEQFF.

This clonotype was recorded at least ten times. The genes are TRBV9 and TRBJ2-1; 7 nucleotides agree with TRBD2. This CDR3 comprises 14 residues. Germline V gene lookup returns CDR1 SGDLS and CDR2 YYNGEE. Losses at the gene ends were 4 bases for V and 0 bases for J; bases not matched to a gene: 1. The CDR3 loop is CASSSSGSYNEQFF. CDR3 coding DNA: TGTGCCAGCAGCTCTAGCGGCTCCTACAATGAGCAGTTCTTC.

This clonotype was seen ten or more times. V and J are TRBV5-5 and TRBJ2-2; a weak D match, TRBD1 (6 bases). This CDR3 spans 16 amino acids. Germline CDR1 reads SGHKS; CDR2 reads YYEKEE (reference sequence). The V end was cut by 1 base, the J end by 5 bases, with 15 bases between. This chain's CDR3 is CASSLNQGIWTGELFF. The CDR3 bases are TGTGCCAGCAGCTTGAATCAGGGGATTTGGACCGGGGAGCTGTTTTTT. The variable domain in full, completed from reference TRBV5-5 and TRBJ2-2, reads DAGVTQSPTHLIKTRGQQVTLRCSPISGHKSVSWYQQVLGQGPQFIFQYYEKEERGRGNFPDRFSARQFPNYSSELNVNALLLGDSALYLCASSLNQGIWTGELFFGEGSRLTVL.

This clonotype was seen at least ten times. The V call is TRBV5-1, the J call TRBJ1-2; TRBD1 matches 8 bases. The trim removed 2 bases at V and 6 bases at J, leaving 15 bases unmatched. The CDR3 has 17 amino acids. Germline values: CDR1 SGHRS, CDR2 YFSETQ. The CDR3 DNA reads as TGCGCCAGCAGCTTAAAGCCGTCGGACCTACAGGGGGATGGCTACACCTTC. Translation gives CASSLKPSDLQGDGYTF.